The 15 T cell receptor beta chains below all came from one sample that was sequenced in a study of T-cell reconstitution after alpha-beta-depleted transplantation in children. A TCRbeta library incorporating unique molecular identifiers was prepared. TCRdb itself ran the PCR reads through MiXCR, one entry per CDR3 protein. Of around 500,000 distinct CDR3 sequences detected, roughly an eighth appear once; the ten largest clones hold around 6%. The starting material was PBMCs from the stem cell graft donor, obtained from the stem cell graft. The origin of the receptors is a human donor who donated a stem cell graft to a child with combined immunodeficiency.

The chain is built from TRBV7-3 and TRBJ2-1; D is undetermined. The germline CDR1 and CDR2 sequences are SGHTA and FQGTGA. V lost 5 bases to trimming and J lost 8 bases, with 16 bases between them. The CDR3 contains 14 residues. CDR3 DNA: TGTGCCAGCAGCCCAATGGAATACCCGGATGAGCAGTTCTTC. This encodes CASSPMEYPDEQFF. The full variable domain, with the rest looked up from reference TRBV7-3 and TRBJ2-1, is GAGVSQTPSNKVTEKGKYVELRCDPISGHTALYWYRQSLGQGPEFLIYFQGTGAADDSGLPNDRFFAVRPEGSVSTLKIQRTERGDSAVYLCASSPMEYPDEQFFGPGTRLTVL.

The chain couples TRBV28 to TRBJ1-1; maybe TRBD1 (5 bases). Trimming removed 11 bases from V and 4 bases from J, with 14 bases in between. Germline CDR1 MDHEN, CDR2 SYDVKM. The length of the CDR3 is 12 residues. CDR3 DNA sequence: TGTGCCGGACGGGGCCCGGGCACTGAAGCTTTCTTT. It codes for CAGRGPGTEAFF.

Many counts were recorded for this clonotype. The chain joins TRBV27 to TRBJ2-3; 7 positions match TRBD1. The germline gives CDR1 MNHEY, CDR2 SMNVEV (reference sequence). The CDR3 runs to 13 residues. V shed 2 bases and J 5 bases; nucleotides not matched to a gene: 1. CDR3 coding DNA: TGTGCCAGCAGTTTACAGGGGGTAGATACGCAGTATTTT. It translates to CASSLQGVDTQYF.

The chain links TRBV5-5 to TRBJ2-2; D gene ambiguous. Germline CDR1 and CDR2: SGHKS and YYEKEE (reference sequence). The CDR3 runs 14 residues. Trimming left V 2 bases short and J 2 bases short, with 7 bases between. The CDR3 sequence: CASSLPRNTGELFF. The CDR3 nucleotides read TGTGCCAGCAGCTTACCAAGAAACACCGGGGAGCTGTTTTTT.

V is TRBV20-1 and J is TRBJ2-5; possible D gene TRBD2, 5 bases. Deletions cut 4 bases from V and 2 bases from J, with 14 bases between. The CDR3 has 14 residues. From germline, CDR1 is DFQATT and CDR2 SNEGSKA (reference sequence). The CDR3 sequence is CSATLTGYQETQYF. CDR3 DNA sequence: TGCAGTGCTACATTAACGGGGTATCAAGAGACCCAGTACTTC.

This rearrangement joins TRBV14 to TRBJ2-5, with D maybe TRBD1 (6 bases). The V gene's germline CDR1 is SGHDN and CDR2 FVKESK. V lost 6 bases, J lost 9 bases, and 23 bases lay in between. This CDR3 comprises 15 residues. The CDR3 DNA reads as TGTGCCAGCAGTCCGGGACACTCGTACCAAGTGTCCCAGTACTTC. Translation gives CASSPGHSYQVSQYF. Filled out from reference TRBV14 and TRBJ2-5, the complete variable domain reads EAGVTQFPSHSVIEKGQTVTLRCDPISGHDNLYWYRRVMGKEIKFLLHFVKESKQDESGMPNNRFLAERTGGTYSTLKVQPAELEDSGVYFCASSPGHSYQVSQYFGPGTRLLVL.

This clonotype was picked up a small number of times. This chain links TRBV10-2 with TRBJ2-7; either TRBD1 or TRBD2 may supply D (5 bases each). Germline loops: CDR1 WSHSY, CDR2 SAAADI. The germline V and J ends were trimmed by 10 bases and 5 bases, with 18 bases remaining between them. The CDR3 has 13 amino acids. CDR3 bases: TGCGCCATCTCACCCCGGGACGGGAACGAGCAGTACTTC. Protein: CAISPRDGNEQYF.

This clonotype was recorded many times. The chain couples TRBV7-2 to TRBJ1-2, with TRBD1 identical over 7 bases. CDR3 length: 15 amino acids. Losses at the gene ends were 2 bases for V and 5 bases for J; bases not matched to a gene: 8. Germline assignment: CDR1 SGHTA and CDR2 FQGNSA. The CDR3 nucleotides read TGTGCCAGCAGCTTAATTCCTCCAGGGGGTTATGGCTACACCTTC. As protein: CASSLIPPGGYGYTF.

This clonotype was picked up a small number of times. The chain joins TRBV7-2 to TRBJ1-5; 9 bases align to TRBD1. V lost 5 bases and J lost 7; bases outside the gene matches: 9. The CDR3 runs to 15 residues. CDR1 and CDR2 (germline): SGHTA, FQGNSA. In DNA form, the CDR3 reads TGTGCCAGCAGCCCTCGGACAGGGGAAGGACAGCCCCAGCATTTT. It codes for CASSPRTGEGQPQHF.

The V call is TRBV5-1, the J call TRBJ2-5, with 7 bases identical to TRBD2. Germline V gene sequence: CDR1 SGHRS, CDR2 YFSETQ. This CDR3 contains 15 residues. Losses at the gene ends were 3 bases for V and 2 bases for J; bases not matched to a gene: 7. The CDR3 loop reads CASSWGRGQQETQYF. The CDR3 DNA reads TGCGCCAGCAGCTGGGGGAGGGGCCAACAAGAGACCCAGTACTTC. Drawing the rest from reference TRBV5-1 and TRBJ2-5, the complete variable domain is KAGVTQTPRYLIKTRGQQVTLSCSPISGHRSVSWYQQTPGQGLQFLFEYFSETQRNKGNFPGRFSGRQFSNSRSEMNVSTLELGDSALYLCASSWGRGQQETQYFGPGTRLLVL.

The chain has TRBV4-3 and TRBJ2-1; 10 bases are a match to TRBD2. The germline V gene encodes CDR1 LGHNA and CDR2 YSLEER. The CDR3 runs 17 residues. Trimming at V came to 4 bases and at J to 8 bases, leaving 14 bases not matched to a gene. DNA of the CDR3: TGCGCCAGCAGCCCCGGGACTACTAGCGGGGCGGGCTATGAGCAGTTCTTC. It encodes CASSPGTTSGAGYEQFF.

This clonotype was seen at least ten times. The V gene is TRBV29-1, the J gene TRBJ2-5; 7 bases align to TRBD1. The V and J ends lost 4 bases and 9 bases, in that order; junction bases with no gene match: 11. Germline-derived CDR1 and CDR2 are SQVTM and ANQGSEA. This CDR3 is built from 13 residues. The CDR3 DNA reads as TGCAGCGTTGGCGACAGGGCCCAGCTCGCCCAGTACTTC. Amino acid sequence: CSVGDRAQLAQYF.

This clonotype was detected ten times or more. The V and J genes are TRBV7-9 and TRBJ2-7, with D uncertain. The germline V gene encodes CDR1 SEHNR and CDR2 FQNEAQ (reference sequence). The CDR3 runs to 12 residues. The V end lost 1 base, the J end lost 5 bases, and 6 bases lay between the germline ends. The CDR3 DNA reads TGTGCCAGCAGCTTAGGTTCCCACGAGCAGTACTTC. It translates to CASSLGSHEQYF.

This clonotype was seen ten or more times. The CDR3 DNA follows: TGTGCCAGCAGAGGACAGGGGGCGGGCTCTTATGGCTACACCTTC. Residues: CASRGQGAGSYGYTF. V is TRBV12-3 or TRBV12-4 and J is TRBJ1-2; TRBD1 aligns across 11 bases. Trimming removed 6 bases from V and 5 bases from J; junction bases left unmatched: 8. This CDR3 region has 15 residues.

This clonotype was seen ten or more times. The chain couples TRBV5-1 to TRBJ2-3; D remains ambiguous. This CDR3 region has 14 residues. The germline V and J ends were trimmed by 4 bases and 4 bases, with 13 bases remaining between them. Germline V gene lookup returns CDR1 SGHRS and CDR2 YFSETQ. The CDR3 DNA follows: TGCGCCAGCAGCCCCCCGGATGGGGCAGATACGCAGTATTTT. Translated: CASSPPDGADTQYF. Complete variable domain (other parts from reference TRBV5-1 and TRBJ2-3): KAGVTQTPRYLIKTRGQQVTLSCSPISGHRSVSWYQQTPGQGLQFLFEYFSETQRNKGNFPGRFSGRQFSNSRSEMNVSTLELGDSALYLCASSPPDGADTQYFGPGTRLTVL.